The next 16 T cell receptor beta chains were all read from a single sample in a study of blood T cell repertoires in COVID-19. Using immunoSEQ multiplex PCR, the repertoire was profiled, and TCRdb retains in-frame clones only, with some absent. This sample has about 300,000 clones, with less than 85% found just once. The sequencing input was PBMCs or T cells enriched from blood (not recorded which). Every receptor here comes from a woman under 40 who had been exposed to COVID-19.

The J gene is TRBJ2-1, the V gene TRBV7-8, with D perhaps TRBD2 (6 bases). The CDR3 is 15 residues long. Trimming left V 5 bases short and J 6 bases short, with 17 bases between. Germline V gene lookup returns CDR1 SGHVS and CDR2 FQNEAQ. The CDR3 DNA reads TGTGCCAGCAGCCGCGGGGTAGCGGCGGGCAATGAGCAGTTCTTC. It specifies CASSRGVAAGNEQFF.

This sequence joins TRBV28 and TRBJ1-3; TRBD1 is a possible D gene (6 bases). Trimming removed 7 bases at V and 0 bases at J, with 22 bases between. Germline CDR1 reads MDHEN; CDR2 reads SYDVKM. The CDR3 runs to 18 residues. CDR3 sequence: CASTLAGMGGPSGNTIYF. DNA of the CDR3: TGTGCCAGCACCCTCGCCGGGATGGGGGGGCCCTCTGGAAACACCATATATTTT.

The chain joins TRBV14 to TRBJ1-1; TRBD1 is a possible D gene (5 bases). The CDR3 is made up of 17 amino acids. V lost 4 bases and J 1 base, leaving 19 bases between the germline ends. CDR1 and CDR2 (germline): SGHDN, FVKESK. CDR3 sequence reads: CASSPRWQGISNTEAFF. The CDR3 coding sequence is TGTGCCAGCAGCCCCCGATGGCAGGGCATTTCGAACACTGAAGCTTTCTTT.

The CDR3: CASSEPRSGSAGELFF. The DNA for the CDR3 is TGTGCCAGCAGTGAACCCCGGAGCGGGAGCGCCGGGGAGCTGTTTTTT. The chain is built from TRBV25-1 and TRBJ2-2; 8 positions match TRBD2. V lost 2 bases to trimming and J lost 6 bases; unmatched junction nucleotides: 8. CDR1 is MGHDK and CDR2 is SYGVNS in the germline V gene. This CDR3 region has 16 residues.

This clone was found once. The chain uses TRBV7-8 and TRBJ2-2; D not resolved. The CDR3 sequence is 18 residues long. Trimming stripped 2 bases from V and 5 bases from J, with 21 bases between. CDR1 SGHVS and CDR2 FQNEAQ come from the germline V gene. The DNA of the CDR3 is TGTGCCAGCAGCTTAAATCCCAGGTACCGCTCTCCGACCGGGGAGCTGTTTTTT. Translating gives CASSLNPRYRSPTGELFF. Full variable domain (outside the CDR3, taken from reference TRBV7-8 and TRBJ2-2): GAGVSQSPRYKVAKRGQDVALRCDPISGHVSLFWYQQALGQGPEFLTYFQNEAQLDKSGLPSDRFFAERPEGSVSTLKIQRTQQEDSAVYLCASSLNPRYRSPTGELFFGEGSRLTVL.

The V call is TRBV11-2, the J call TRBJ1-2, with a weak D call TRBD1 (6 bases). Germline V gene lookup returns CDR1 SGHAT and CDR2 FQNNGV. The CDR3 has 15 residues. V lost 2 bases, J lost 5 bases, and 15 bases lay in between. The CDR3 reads CASSLIRTDPYGYTF. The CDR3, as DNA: TGTGCCAGCAGCTTAATCCGGACAGACCCATATGGCTACACCTTC.

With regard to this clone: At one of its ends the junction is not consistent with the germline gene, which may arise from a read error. CDR3: CSVEGQGGNQPQHF. CDR3 bases: TGCAGCGTGGAAGGACAGGGCGGGAATCAGCCCCAGCATTTT. V and J are TRBV29-1 and TRBJ1-5; 8 bases match TRBD1. The CDR3 is made up of 14 amino acids. Germline-derived CDR1 and CDR2 are SQVTM and ANQGSEA. The full variable domain, in which reference TRBV29-1 and TRBJ1-5 provide the parts outside the CDR3, is SAVISQKPSRDICQRGTSLTIQCQVDSQVTMMFWYRQQPGQSLTLIATANQGSEATYESGFVIDKFPISRPNLTFSTLTVSNMSPEDSSIYLCSVEGQGGNQPQHFGDGTRLSIL.

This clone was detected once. The CDR3 protein is CASSLDGLAGFSYNEQFF. The CDR3 DNA reads as TGTGCCAGCAGCTTGGATGGACTAGCGGGATTCTCCTACAATGAGCAGTTCTTC. V usage is TRBV7-8 and J usage is TRBJ2-1, with 12 bases aligning to TRBD2. The CDR3 is 18 residues long. V dropped 3 bases and J dropped 0; count of bases not matched to a gene: 6. The germline V gene has CDR1 SGHVS and CDR2 FQNEAQ. Variable domain in full (rest from reference TRBV7-8 and TRBJ2-1): GAGVSQSPRYKVAKRGQDVALRCDPISGHVSLFWYQQALGQGPEFLTYFQNEAQLDKSGLPSDRFFAERPEGSVSTLKIQRTQQEDSAVYLCASSLDGLAGFSYNEQFFGPGTRLTVL.

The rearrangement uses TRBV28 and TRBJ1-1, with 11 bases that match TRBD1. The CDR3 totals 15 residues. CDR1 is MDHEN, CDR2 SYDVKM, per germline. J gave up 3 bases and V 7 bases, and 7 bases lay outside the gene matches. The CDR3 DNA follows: TGTGCCAGCAATGGACAGGGGGCTAAACACACTGAAGCTTTCTTT. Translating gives CASNGQGAKHTEAFF.

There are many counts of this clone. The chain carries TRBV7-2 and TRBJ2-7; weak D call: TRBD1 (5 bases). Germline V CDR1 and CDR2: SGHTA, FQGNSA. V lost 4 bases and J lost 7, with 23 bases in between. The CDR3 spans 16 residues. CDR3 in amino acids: CASSSTGPLLGWEQYF. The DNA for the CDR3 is TGTGCCAGCAGCTCAACAGGACCGCTCCTCGGGTGGGAGCAGTACTTC.

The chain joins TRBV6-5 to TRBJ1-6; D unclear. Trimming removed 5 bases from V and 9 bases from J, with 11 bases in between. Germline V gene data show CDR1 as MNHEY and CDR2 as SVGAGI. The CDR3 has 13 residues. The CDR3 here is CASSPLVGSPLHF. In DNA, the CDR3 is TGTGCCAGCAGTCCATTAGTTGGTTCACCCCTCCACTTT.

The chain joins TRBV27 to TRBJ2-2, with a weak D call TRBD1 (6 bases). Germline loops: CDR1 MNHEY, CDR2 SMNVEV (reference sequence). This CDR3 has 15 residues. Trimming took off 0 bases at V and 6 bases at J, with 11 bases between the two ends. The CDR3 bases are TGTGCCAGCAGTTTATCGTACAGGGCTGCCGGGGAGCTGTTTTTT. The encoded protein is CASSLSYRAAGELFF.

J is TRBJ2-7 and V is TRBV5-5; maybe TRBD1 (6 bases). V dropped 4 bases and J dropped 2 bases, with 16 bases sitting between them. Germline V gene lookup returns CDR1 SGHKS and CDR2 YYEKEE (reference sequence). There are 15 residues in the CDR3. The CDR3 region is CASSDPGTSTYEQYF. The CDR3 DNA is TGTGCCAGCAGCGACCCCGGGACATCGACCTACGAGCAGTACTTC. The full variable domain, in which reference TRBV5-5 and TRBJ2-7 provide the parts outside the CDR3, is DAGVTQSPTHLIKTRGQQVTLRCSPISGHKSVSWYQQVLGQGPQFIFQYYEKEERGRGNFPDRFSARQFPNYSSELNVNALLLGDSALYLCASSDPGTSTYEQYFGPGTRLTVT.

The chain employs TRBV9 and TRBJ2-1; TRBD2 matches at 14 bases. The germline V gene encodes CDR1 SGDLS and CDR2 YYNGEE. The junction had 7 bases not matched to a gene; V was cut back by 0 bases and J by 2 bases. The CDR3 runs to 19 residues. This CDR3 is CASSVEGTSGSYPYNEQFF. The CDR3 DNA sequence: TGTGCCAGCAGCGTAGAGGGGACTAGCGGGAGTTACCCCTACAATGAGCAGTTCTTC. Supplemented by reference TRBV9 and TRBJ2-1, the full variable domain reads DSGVTQTPKHLITATGQRVTLRCSPRSGDLSVYWYQQSLDQGLQFLIQYYNGEERAKGNILERFSAQQFPDLHSELNLSSLELGDSALYFCASSVEGTSGSYPYNEQFFGPGTRLTVL.

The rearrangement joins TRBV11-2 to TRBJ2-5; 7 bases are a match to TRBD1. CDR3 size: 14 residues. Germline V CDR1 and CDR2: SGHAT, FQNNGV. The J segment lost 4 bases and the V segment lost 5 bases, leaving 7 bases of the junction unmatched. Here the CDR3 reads CASSVLRGLETQYF. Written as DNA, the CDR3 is TGTGCCAGCAGCGTATTGAGGGGGCTAGAGACCCAGTACTTC.

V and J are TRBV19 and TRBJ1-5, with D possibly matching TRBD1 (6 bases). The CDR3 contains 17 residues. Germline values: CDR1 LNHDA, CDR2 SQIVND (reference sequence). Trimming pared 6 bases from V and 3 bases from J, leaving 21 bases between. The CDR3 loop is CASSFRDKLLINQPQHF. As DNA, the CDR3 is TGTGCCAGTAGCTTCCGGGACAAGCTTCTTATCAATCAGCCCCAGCATTTT.